This is a list of T cell receptor beta chains from one sample in a study of T-cell memory formation after mild COVID-19. TCRdb reanalysed the 5' RACE reads using MiXCR and keeps one entry per CDR3 protein. This table holds about 470,000 distinct CDR3 sequences, 25% found once. The sequenced sample consisted of PBMCs or a T cell subset sorted from them (not recorded which). Every receptor here comes from an adult woman who had mild COVID-19 (a few samples of this study predate the infection). Cell type and time point are not known. Both conserved end residues are part of each CDR3. D genes are given only for firm matches. Part of the rows lack a size; the others show once, few, many or a class for expanded clones.

D gene,J gene,clone size,V gene,CDR3 DNA,CDR3 protein
-,TRBJ2-5,few,TRBV27,TGTGCCAGCAAGGGACTGTCGGTCCAAGAGACCCAGTACTTC,CASKGLSVQETQYF
TRBD2,TRBJ2-5,few,TRBV15,TGTGCCACCAGCAAGACACTAGCGGCTACGGAGACCCAGTACTTC,CATSKTLAATETQYF
-,TRBJ2-5,-,TRBV5-6,TGTGCCAGCAGCCGGGGCCCCCAAGAGACCCAGTACTTC,CASSRGPQETQYF
TRBD2,TRBJ2-7,few,TRBV3-1,TGTGCCAGCAGCCAAGCGGGAGCGGGGCCCTACGAGCAGTACTTC,CASSQAGAGPYEQYF
-,TRBJ1-1,few,TRBV25-1,TGTGCCAGCAGGTTTGGGAACACTGAAGCTTTCTTT,CASRFGNTEAFF
-,TRBJ2-2,-,TRBV5-6,TGTGCCAGCAGCTTTACCGGGAGACGGACCGGGGAGCTGTTTTTT,CASSFTGRRTGELFF
TRBD2,TRBJ2-1,few,TRBV7-8,TGTGCCAGCAGCTATGACAGACTAGCGGGAGTTTCTACCTACAATGAGCAGTTCTTC,CASSYDRLAGVSTYNEQFF
-,TRBJ1-1,-,TRBV12-3/TRBV12-4,TGTGCCAGCAGTTTGGCCGTCCTTAAGAACACTGAAGCTTTCTTT,CASSLAVLKNTEAFF
-,TRBJ2-6,many,TRBV12-3/TRBV12-4,TGTGCCAGCAGTTTTCAGTCCTCTGGGGCCAACGTCCTGACTTTC,CASSFQSSGANVLTF
-,TRBJ2-4,-,TRBV12-3/TRBV12-4,TGTGCCAGCAGTTTCGGTACCCTCGGGCTAAACATTCAGTACTTC,CASSFGTLGLNIQYF
TRBD1,TRBJ1-5,many,TRBV5-1,TGCGCCAGCAGCTCCGGACAGGGGCGCAATCAGCCCCAGCATTTT,CASSSGQGRNQPQHF
-,TRBJ2-1,few,TRBV7-6,TGTGCCAGCACCCGACAGGGGCGAGCGGGGGGAGGAAAGGAAAGCTCCTACAATGAGCAGTTCTTC,CASTRQGRAGGGKESSYNEQFF
-,TRBJ2-1,-,TRBV5-1,TGCGCCAGCAGCTTTGTCCCGGGAAATGAGCAGTTCTTC,CASSFVPGNEQFF
-,TRBJ1-5,-,TRBV19,TGTGCCGGTAATAAGGTAGGACAGCCCCAGCATTTT,CAGNKVGQPQHF
TRBD1,TRBJ1-2,once,TRBV7-2,TGTGCCAGCAGCTTAGCGGGGGGACAGCCCTATGGCTACACCTTC,CASSLAGGQPYGYTF
-,TRBJ2-7,-,TRBV6-2/TRBV6-3,TGTGCCAGCAGTTACGACAGGTTATACGAGCAGTACTTC,CASSYDRLYEQYF
-,TRBJ2-7,-,TRBV3-1,TGTGCCAGCAGCCAAGCGGCCGAGCAGTACTTC,CASSQAAEQYF
-,TRBJ2-5,-,TRBV20-1,TGCAGTGCCCAAGGTGGAGATAGCGGACCACAAGAGACCCAGTACTTC,CSAQGGDSGPQETQYF
-,TRBJ2-2,-,TRBV20-1,TGCAGTGCTTCCCGATCAGGGTGGAGGGGGGAGCTGTTTTTT,CSASRSGWRGELFF
-,TRBJ2-7,-,TRBV20-1,TGCAGTGCTAGCCGGGGATCCTACGAGCAGTACTTC,CSASRGSYEQYF
-,TRBJ1-6,-,TRBV20-1,TGCAGTGCTAGAGATGGGGGACGGCCAAATTCACCCCTCCACTTT,CSARDGGRPNSPLHF
TRBD2,TRBJ2-3,-,TRBV5-1,TGCGCCAGCACACCTGGGGTAGCGGGAGGATCAGATACGCAGTATTTT,CASTPGVAGGSDTQYF
TRBD1,TRBJ2-2,few,TRBV12-3/TRBV12-4,TGTGCCAGCAGTTTACCGACAGGGGTTTCCGGGGAGCTGTTTTTT,CASSLPTGVSGELFF
-,TRBJ1-5,-,TRBV9,TGTGCCAGCAGCCCCAGCGGCGCTCAGCCCCAGCATTTT,CASSPSGAQPQHF
TRBD1,TRBJ1-5,-,TRBV12-3/TRBV12-4,TGTGCCAGCAGTTCCCGACAGGGTTACAATCAGCCCCAGCATTTT,CASSSRQGYNQPQHF
TRBD1,TRBJ2-3,-,TRBV9,TGTGCCAGCAGCGTCGGGGACAGGGACTGGGGAGATACGCAGTATTTT,CASSVGDRDWGDTQYF
TRBD2,TRBJ2-7,-,TRBV12-3/TRBV12-4,TGTGCCAGCACCCCTGGACTAGCGGGAACCTACGAGCAGTACTTC,CASTPGLAGTYEQYF
-,TRBJ2-3,few,TRBV7-9,TGTGCCAGCAGCTTAAACTCCCAGCGCACAGATACGCAGTATTTT,CASSLNSQRTDTQYF
-,TRBJ1-1,-,TRBV3-1,TGTGCCAGCAGCTATAGGGGAGGCGGCACTGAAGCTTTCTTT,CASSYRGGGTEAFF
-,TRBJ1-1,few,TRBV29-1,TGCAGCGTTGATGGGGGGGCAATGAACACTGAAGCTTTCTTT,CSVDGGAMNTEAFF
-,TRBJ2-7,-,TRBV7-8,TGTGCCAGCCTAGGGAGTCGCGAGCAGTACTTC,CASLGSREQYF
TRBD1,TRBJ2-7,few,TRBV5-1,TGCGCCAGCAGCTCATCAGGGGGCACCCTCCACTACGAGCAGTACTTC,CASSSSGGTLHYEQYF
TRBD1,TRBJ2-3,many,TRBV7-3,TGTGCCAGCAGCTTAAGGGGACAGCTCACAGATACGCAGTATTTT,CASSLRGQLTDTQYF
-,TRBJ2-2,few,TRBV4-1,TGCGCCAGCAGCCCCCTGGTAGCGAGGGGCCGGACCGGGGAGCTGTTTTTT,CASSPLVARGRTGELFF
-,TRBJ1-5,-,TRBV7-2,TGTGCCAGCAGCCGGGTGGCAGGGTATCAGCCCCAGCATTTT,CASSRVAGYQPQHF
TRBD1,TRBJ2-7,few,TRBV2,TGTGCCAGCAGTGAGGGGACAGGCCGGGAGCAGTACTTC,CASSEGTGREQYF
-,TRBJ2-7,-,TRBV3-1,TGTGCCAGCAGCCAAGATTTAGGCAGCCTATTCTCCTACGAGCAGTACTTC,CASSQDLGSLFSYEQYF
TRBD1,TRBJ2-5,-,TRBV12-3/TRBV12-4,TGTGCCAGCAGTCTGGGGACAGGGTCGACCCAGTACTTC,CASSLGTGSTQYF
TRBD1,TRBJ1-3,few,TRBV12-3/TRBV12-4,TGTGCCAGCAGTCCCTGGGACAGGGCCTCTTTTGGAAACACCATATATTTT,CASSPWDRASFGNTIYF
-,TRBJ2-1,few,TRBV24-1,TGTGCCACCAGTGACGAGACTCCCGCCTGGGGATACAATGAGCAGTTCTTC,CATSDETPAWGYNEQFF
-,TRBJ2-5,-,TRBV24-1,TGTGCCACCAGTGACGCGGAACCTCGGGGGCTTACCCAGTACTTC,CATSDAEPRGLTQYF
TRBD1,TRBJ2-7,-,TRBV7-2,TGTGCCAGCAGCTTAGGCCACAGGGGGAACTCCTACGAGCAGTACTTC,CASSLGHRGNSYEQYF
-,TRBJ2-7,few,TRBV7-8,TGTGCCAGCAGCTTAGAGGCAGGGAACTACGAGCAGTACTTC,CASSLEAGNYEQYF
-,TRBJ2-7,-,TRBV20-1,TGCAGTGTTACCGGGACACCCTACGAGCAGTACTTC,CSVTGTPYEQYF
TRBD2,TRBJ2-3,-,TRBV24-1,TGTGCCACCAGTGATTTGACCGGGACTAGCGGGAGGACAGATACGCAGTATTTT,CATSDLTGTSGRTDTQYF
-,TRBJ2-3,-,TRBV10-3,TGTGCCATCAGCGGCCTTGGAGGCACAGATACGCAGTATTTT,CAISGLGGTDTQYF
-,TRBJ2-7,few,TRBV14,TGTGCCAGCAATCAGGGGACCGCAAGCTCCTACGAGCAGTACTTC,CASNQGTASSYEQYF
TRBD1,TRBJ1-4,-,TRBV19,TGTGCCAGTAGTCCGAGGGACAGCCGAGAGGAAAAACTGTTTTTT,CASSPRDSREEKLFF
-,TRBJ2-1,-,TRBV5-1,TGCGCCAGCAGCTTGTACGGGGGCTTACAGCACAATGAGCAGTTCTTC,CASSLYGGLQHNEQFF
TRBD1,TRBJ2-7,-,TRBV19,TGTGCCAGTAGTACGGGACAGGCCTCCTACGAGCAGTACTTC,CASSTGQASYEQYF